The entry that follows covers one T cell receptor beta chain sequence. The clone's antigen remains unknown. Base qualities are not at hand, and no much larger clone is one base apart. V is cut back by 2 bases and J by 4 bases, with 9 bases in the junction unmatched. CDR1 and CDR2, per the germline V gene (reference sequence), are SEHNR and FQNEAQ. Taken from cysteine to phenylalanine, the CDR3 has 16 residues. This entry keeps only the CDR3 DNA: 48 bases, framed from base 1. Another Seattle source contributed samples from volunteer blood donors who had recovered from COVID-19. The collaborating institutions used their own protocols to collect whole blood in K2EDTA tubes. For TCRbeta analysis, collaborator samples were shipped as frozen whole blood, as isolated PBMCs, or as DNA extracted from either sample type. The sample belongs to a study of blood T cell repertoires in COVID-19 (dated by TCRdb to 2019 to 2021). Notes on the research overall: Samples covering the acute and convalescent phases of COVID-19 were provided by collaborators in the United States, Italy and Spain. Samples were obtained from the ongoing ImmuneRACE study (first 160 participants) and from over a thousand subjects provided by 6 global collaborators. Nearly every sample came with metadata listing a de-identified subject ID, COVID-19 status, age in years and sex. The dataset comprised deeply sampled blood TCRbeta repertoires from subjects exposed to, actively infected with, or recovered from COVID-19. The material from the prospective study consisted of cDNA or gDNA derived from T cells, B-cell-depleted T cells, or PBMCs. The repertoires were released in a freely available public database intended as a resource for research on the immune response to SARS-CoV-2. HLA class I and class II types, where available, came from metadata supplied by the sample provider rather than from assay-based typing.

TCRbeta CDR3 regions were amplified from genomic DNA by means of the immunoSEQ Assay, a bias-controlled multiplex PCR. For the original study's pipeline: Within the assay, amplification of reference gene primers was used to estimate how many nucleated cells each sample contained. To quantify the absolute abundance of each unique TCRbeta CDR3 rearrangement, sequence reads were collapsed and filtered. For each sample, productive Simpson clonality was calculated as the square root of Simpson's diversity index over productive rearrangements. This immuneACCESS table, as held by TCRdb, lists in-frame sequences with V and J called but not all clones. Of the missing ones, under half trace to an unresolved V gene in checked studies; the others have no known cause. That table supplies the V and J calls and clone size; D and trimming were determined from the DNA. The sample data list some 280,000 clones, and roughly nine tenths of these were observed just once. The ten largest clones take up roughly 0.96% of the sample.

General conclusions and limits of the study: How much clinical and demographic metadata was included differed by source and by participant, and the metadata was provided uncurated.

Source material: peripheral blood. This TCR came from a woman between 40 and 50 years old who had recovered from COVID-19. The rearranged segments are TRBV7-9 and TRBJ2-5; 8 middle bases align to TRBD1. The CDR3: CASSLWQGAEGETQYF. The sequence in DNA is TGTGCCAGCAGCTTATGGCAGGGGGCGGAGGGAGAGACCCAGTACTTC.